The next 24 T cell receptor beta chains were all read from a single sample in a study of response to subunit inactivated influenza vaccine listed by TCRdb under 2018. The method behind the library was RT-PCR. Instrument on record: Illumina HiSeq 2500. TCRdb itself trimmed the public reads at Q25 with fastp, ran MiXCR and retained productive beta chains. Rows are unified per CDR3 protein, each entry keeping the most common DNA and genes. The sample records a few hundred thousand distinct CDR3 sequences, more than 9% of which are singletons. The ten biggest clones cover under 10% of the sample. Sequenced material: non-naive T cells sorted from PBMCs, taken less than 15 days before vaccination. The sample's cell subset or site label, in plain terms: memory T cell fraction. The receptors were sampled from a man over 45 who received an inactivated influenza vaccine. Donor details come from another sample of the same person, matched by shared clones.

In its sample, this clonotype was seen many times. The V and J genes are TRBV18 and TRBJ2-2; no clear D gene. Germline lookup yields CDR1 KGHSH and CDR2 LQKENI. The CDR3 length is 16 residues. V was pared by 6 bases and J by 0 bases, with 14 bases between. The CDR3 region has the DNA TGTGCCAGCTCGCTCCAAGGACGGGCGAACACCGGGGAGCTGTTTTTT. Translation gives CASSLQGRANTGELFF. Variable domain in full (rest from reference TRBV18 and TRBJ2-2): NAGVMQNPRHLVRRRGQEARLRCSPMKGHSHVYWYRQLPEEGLKFMVYLQKENIIDESGMPKERFSAEFPKEGPSILRIQQVVRGDSAAYFCASSLQGRANTGELFFGEGSRLTVL.

This clonotype was detected many times. The genes are TRBV9 and TRBJ2-3, with 8 bases fitting TRBD2. The CDR3 sequence is 16 residues long. The V gene's germline CDR1 is SGDLS and CDR2 YYNGEE. The ends lost 0 bases at V and 6 bases at J; junction bases unmatched: 9. This CDR3 is CASSVATRGVGDTQYF. The CDR3 DNA is TGTGCCAGCAGCGTAGCTACGCGGGGGGTTGGGGATACGCAGTATTTT.

V usage is TRBV5-1 and J usage is TRBJ2-3; 9 nucleotides line up with TRBD2. CDR3 size: 17 residues. The V and J ends lost 4 bases and 1 base, in that order; junction bases with no gene match: 10. Germline CDR1 SGHRS, CDR2 YFSETQ. The CDR3 bases are TGCGCCAGCAGCCCGGGAGGCCTAGCGGGGCGCACAGATACGCAGTATTTT. Protein sequence: CASSPGGLAGRTDTQYF.

The chain joins TRBV5-6 to TRBJ2-4; D is ambiguous. The CDR3 extends over 14 amino acids. V was trimmed by 5 bases and J by 0 bases, leaving 9 bases between them. Germline-derived CDR1 and CDR2 are SGHDT and YYEEEE. The CDR3 region is CASSSGLAKNIQYF. The CDR3 DNA reads TGTGCCAGCAGTAGTGGGCTAGCCAAAAACATTCAGTACTTC.

The J gene is TRBJ1-1, the V gene TRBV20-1; weak D call: TRBD1 (6 bases). V was clipped by 6 bases and J by 3 bases, with 17 bases between them. The CDR3 spans 14 residues. The germline V gene has CDR1 DFQATT and CDR2 SNEGSKA (reference sequence). The CDR3 nucleotides are TGCAGTGCCCGCGGAATCAGGGGTCACACTGAAGCTTTCTTT. It encodes CSARGIRGHTEAFF.

The chain uses TRBV19 and TRBJ2-2; TRBD2 matches at 9 bases. Trimming at V came to 5 bases and at J to 2 bases, leaving 6 bases not matched to a gene. In germline, CDR1 is LNHDA, CDR2 SQIVND (reference sequence). The CDR3 is made up of 16 amino acids. The CDR3, as DNA: TGTGCCAGTAGTCGCCAACTAGCGGGTAACACCGGGGAGCTGTTTTTT. Its translation: CASSRQLAGNTGELFF.

This clonotype was counted ten times or more. This chain connects TRBV5-1 to TRBJ2-1; the match to TRBD2 covers 15 bases. CDR1 is SGHRS, CDR2 YFSETQ, per germline. V shed 4 bases and J 0 bases; nucleotides not matched to a gene: 8. The CDR3 length is 19 residues. Here the CDR3 DNA reads TGCGCCAGCAGCACTGGACTAGCGGGGGGGACAAGCTCCTACAATGAGCAGTTCTTC. Protein: CASSTGLAGGTSSYNEQFF. Together with reference TRBV5-1 and TRBJ2-1, the CDR3 gives the full variable domain: KAGVTQTPRYLIKTRGQQVTLSCSPISGHRSVSWYQQTPGQGLQFLFEYFSETQRNKGNFPGRFSGRQFSNSRSEMNVSTLELGDSALYLCASSTGLAGGTSSYNEQFFGPGTRLTVL.

DNA of the CDR3: TGTGCCAGCAGCGCCGGGGGTGACAGAAACAATGAGCAGTTCTTC. Translation gives CASSAGGDRNNEQFF. The rearrangement joins TRBV2 to TRBJ2-1, with TRBD2 as a possible D gene (6 bases). This CDR3 has 15 residues. Trimming left V 6 bases short and J 5 bases short, with 17 bases between. Germline values: CDR1 SNHLY, CDR2 FYNNEI.

The chain uses TRBV7-9 and TRBJ2-3; weak D call: TRBD1 (6 bases). The germline CDR1 and CDR2 sequences are SEHNR and FQNEAQ (reference sequence). V lost 6 bases and J 7 bases, leaving 20 bases between the germline ends. This CDR3 is built from 15 residues. CDR3 sequence: CASRSQGSSVNTQYF. CDR3 nucleotide sequence: TGTGCCAGCAGATCGCAGGGGTCCTCCGTGAATACGCAGTATTTT.

The table lists this clonotype with a few counts. The gene calls are TRBV11-1 and TRBJ1-2; D perhaps matches TRBD1 (6 bases). CDR1 and CDR2 (germline): SGHAT, FQDESV (reference sequence). The CDR3 extends over 12 amino acids. The V end was cut by 5 bases, the J end by 4 bases, with 8 bases between. The CDR3: CASSGTLYGYTF. CDR3 sequence (DNA): TGTGCCAGCAGCGGGACACTCTATGGCTACACCTTC.

This clonotype was seen only a few times. The rearrangement joins TRBV20-1 to TRBJ1-2; 12 bases are shared with TRBD1. Germline assignment: CDR1 DFQATT and CDR2 SNEGSKA (reference sequence). J gave up 2 bases and V 0 bases, and 16 bases lay outside the gene matches. CDR3 length equals 20 residues. The chain's CDR3 is CSARDGRRGTGGSGNYGYTF. The CDR3 bases are TGCAGTGCTAGAGATGGTAGGAGAGGGACAGGGGGCTCGGGAAACTATGGCTACACCTTC.

This clonotype was observed a handful of times. The chain is built from TRBV20-1 and TRBJ2-1; the D is unclear. Germline CDR1 and CDR2: DFQATT and SNEGSKA (reference sequence). V was trimmed by 4 bases and J by 4 bases, leaving 23 bases between them. The CDR3 runs 17 residues. In DNA, the CDR3 is TGCAGTGCTATTTCCCCTCGAAGTTCGGCCAATTACAATGAGCAGTTCTTC. As protein: CSAISPRSSANYNEQFF.

This clonotype was seen a few times. The junction departs from germline at one end; a sequencing error may be responsible. The chain combines TRBV7-7 with TRBJ2-3, with 7 bases identical to TRBD2. This CDR3 region has 16 residues. Germline V gene data show CDR1 as SSHAT and CDR2 as FNYEAQ (reference sequence). The CDR3 loop is CASSLGRGASTDTQYF. CDR3 bases: TGTGCTAGCAGCTTAGGGAGGGGTGCTAGCACAGATACGCAGTATTTT.

The V call is TRBV4-2, the J call TRBJ1-5, with TRBD1 matching 7 bases. Per the germline V gene, CDR1 is LGHNA and CDR2 is YNFKEQ. This CDR3 is built from 15 residues. V lost 6 bases to trimming and J lost 0 bases; unmatched junction nucleotides: 5. The CDR3 spells CASRKQGNSNQPQHF. The CDR3 DNA is TGTGCCAGCAGGAAACAGGGGAATAGCAATCAGCCCCAGCATTTT.

The chain uses TRBV9 and TRBJ2-3; D is possibly TRBD1 or TRBD2 (5 bases each). V lost 0 bases and J 5 bases, leaving 16 bases between the germline ends. Per germline, CDR1 SGDLS and CDR2 YYNGEE. This CDR3 contains 16 residues. The DNA of the CDR3 is TGTGCCAGCAGCGTAGGCTGGCGGGCTGGGGGAGATACGCAGTATTTT. It is translated as CASSVGWRAGGDTQYF.

In this sample, this clonotype turned up many times. The rearrangement links TRBV7-2 to TRBJ2-7; D is undetermined. Between the trimmed V and J ends, which lost 0 bases and 3 bases, there was a span of 9 bases. The CDR3 is made up of 14 amino acids. Germline lookup yields CDR1 SGHTA and CDR2 FQGNSA. CDR3 nucleotide sequence: TGTGCCAGCAGCTTAGCGTTTGCCAGCTACGAGCAGTACTTC. Protein sequence: CASSLAFASYEQYF.

This clonotype occurred a few times. CDR3 protein: CASSYSIDQGSFGANVLTF. CDR3 nucleotides: TGTGCCAGCAGTTACTCGATAGACCAGGGTTCCTTCGGGGCCAACGTCCTGACTTTC. This sequence joins TRBV6-2 or TRBV6-3 and TRBJ2-6; D is perhaps TRBD1 (5 bases). Deletions cut 0 bases from V and 4 bases from J, with 19 bases between. Germline CDR1 and CDR2: MNHEY and SVGEGT. The CDR3 extends over 19 amino acids.

This clonotype was detected many times. V and J are TRBV12-3 or TRBV12-4 and TRBJ2-7; D may match TRBD1 or TRBD2 (5 bases each). CDR3 length: 16 amino acids. Trimming cost V 6 bases and J 3 bases, with 21 bases left between them. The CDR3 DNA reads TGTGCCAGCAGCTCGATAGCCAGGGACGGTGACTACGAGCAGTACTTC. Protein sequence: CASSSIARDGDYEQYF.

This clonotype was seen more than once but under ten times. J is TRBJ2-2 and V is TRBV20-1; 8 positions agree with TRBD1. The CDR3 has 15 residues. The V and J ends lost 3 bases and 3 bases, in that order; junction bases with no gene match: 6. From germline, CDR1 is DFQATT and CDR2 SNEGSKA (reference sequence). The CDR3 loop reads CSARFGQGDTGELFF. The CDR3 DNA reads as TGCAGTGCTAGGTTCGGACAGGGAGACACCGGGGAGCTGTTTTTT.

This clonotype came up many times. V gene TRBV6-2 or TRBV6-3 combines with J gene TRBJ1-5; TRBD1 might be the D (5 bases). The CDR3 consists of 15 residues. The germline CDR1 and CDR2 sequences are MNHEY and SVGEGT. V was shortened by 8 bases and J by 6 bases, with 20 bases between the two germline ends. The CDR3 spells CASAPSGRWGQPQHF. In nucleotides, the CDR3 is TGTGCCAGCGCCCCCTCGGGGCGCTGGGGTCAGCCCCAGCATTTT.

This clonotype was observed a few times. V gene TRBV12-3 or TRBV12-4 combines with J gene TRBJ2-1; D remains unclear. Trimming shortened V by 3 bases and J by 0 bases, and 6 bases separated the two germline ends. This CDR3 region has 14 residues. The CDR3 nucleotides are TGTGCCAGCAGTTTTGGATACTCCTACAATGAGCAGTTCTTC. This sequence encodes CASSFGYSYNEQFF.

The V call is TRBV4-3, the J call TRBJ1-6; weak D call: TRBD1 (5 bases). The V gene's germline CDR1 is LGHNA and CDR2 YSLEER. The CDR3 loop spans 15 amino acids. Trimming stripped 4 bases from V and 8 bases from J, with 15 bases between. In DNA form, the CDR3 reads TGCGCCAGCAGCCGACGGGGGAACATGGATTCACCCCTCCACTTT. Translated, it gives CASSRRGNMDSPLHF.

Only a few counts were recorded for this clonotype. The rearrangement joins TRBV7-2 to TRBJ1-2; a weak D match, TRBD1 (6 bases). The germline V and J ends were trimmed by 1 base and 3 bases, with 15 bases remaining between them. The germline V gene encodes CDR1 SGHTA and CDR2 FQGNSA. The CDR3 has 16 amino acids. The CDR3 nucleotides read TGTGCCAGCAGCTTAGGAGCGCAGGGGCTCGACTATGGCTACACCTTC. Protein product: CASSLGAQGLDYGYTF.

The chain joins TRBV7-2 to TRBJ1-2, with TRBD1 matching over 10 bases. V lost 3 bases, J lost 4 bases, and 8 bases stayed unmatched. The CDR3 runs 16 residues. Germline CDR1 is SGHTA and CDR2 is FQGNSA. The CDR3 nucleotides read TGTGCCAGCAGCTTCGGACAGGGACAGGGGCTCTATGGCTACACCTTC. Amino acids: CASSFGQGQGLYGYTF. Full variable domain (missing parts from reference TRBV7-2 and TRBJ1-2): GAGVSQSPSNKVTEKGKDVELRCDPISGHTALYWYRQSLGQGLEFLIYFQGNSAPDKSGLPSDRFSAERTGGSVSTLTIQRTQQEDSAVYLCASSFGQGQGLYGYTFGSGTRLTVV.